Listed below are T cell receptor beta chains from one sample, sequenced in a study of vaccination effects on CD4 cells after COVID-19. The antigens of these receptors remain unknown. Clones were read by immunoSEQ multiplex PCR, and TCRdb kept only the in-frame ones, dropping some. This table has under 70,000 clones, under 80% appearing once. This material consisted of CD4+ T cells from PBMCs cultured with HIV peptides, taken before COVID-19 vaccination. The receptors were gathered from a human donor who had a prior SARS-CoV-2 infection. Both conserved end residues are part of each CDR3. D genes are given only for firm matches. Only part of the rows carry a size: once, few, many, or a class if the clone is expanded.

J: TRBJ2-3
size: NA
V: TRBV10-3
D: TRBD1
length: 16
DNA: TGTGCCATCAGTAGAGCCGGGACAGCCGGCACAGATACGCAGTATTTT
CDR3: CAISRAGTAGTDTQYF

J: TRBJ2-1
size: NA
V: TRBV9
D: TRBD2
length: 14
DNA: TGTGCCAGCAGCGTAGCGGGAGGGCAGGATGAGCAGTTCTTC
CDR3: CASSVAGGQDEQFF

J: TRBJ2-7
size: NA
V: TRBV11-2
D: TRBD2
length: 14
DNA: TGTGCCAGCAGCTTGGTAGCGGGAGAAGGAGAGCAGTACTTC
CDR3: CASSLVAGEGEQYF

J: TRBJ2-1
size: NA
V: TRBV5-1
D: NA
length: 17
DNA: TGCGCCAGCAGCAAAAATTACAGGGGGGGCTCCTACAATGAGCAGTTCTTC
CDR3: CASSKNYRGGSYNEQFF

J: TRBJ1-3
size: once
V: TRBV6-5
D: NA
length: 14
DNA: TGTGCCAGCAGTTACCGTTCCTCTGGAAACACCATATATTTT
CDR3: CASSYRSSGNTIYF

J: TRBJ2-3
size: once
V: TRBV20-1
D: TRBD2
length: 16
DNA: TGCAGTGCTAGTTTGTTTAGCGGGCGACGCACAGATACGCAGTATTTT
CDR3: CSASLFSGRRTDTQYF

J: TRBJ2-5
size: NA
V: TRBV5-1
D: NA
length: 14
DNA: TGCGCCAGCAGCTTGGAGGGGGGAGGAGAGACCCAGTACTTC
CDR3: CASSLEGGGETQYF

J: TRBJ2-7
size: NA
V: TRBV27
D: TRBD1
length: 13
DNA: TGTGCCAGCAGTCCGACAGGGGCTTACGAGCAGTACTTC
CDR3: CASSPTGAYEQYF

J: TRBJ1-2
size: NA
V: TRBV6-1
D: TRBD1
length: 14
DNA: TGTGCCAGCAGTGACAGGGGACAGGGAGGAGGCTACACCTTC
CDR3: CASSDRGQGGGYTF

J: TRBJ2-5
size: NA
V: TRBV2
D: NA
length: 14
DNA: TGTGCCAGCAGCCGAGGGACATGGAAAGAGACCCAGTACTTC
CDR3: CASSRGTWKETQYF

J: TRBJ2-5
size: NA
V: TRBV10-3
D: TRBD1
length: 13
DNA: TGTGCCATCAATGACAGGGGAGGAGAGACCCAGTACTTC
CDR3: CAINDRGGETQYF

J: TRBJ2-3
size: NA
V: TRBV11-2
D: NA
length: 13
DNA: TGTGCCAGCAGCCTTGGCGTCGCAGATACGCAGTATTTT
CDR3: CASSLGVADTQYF

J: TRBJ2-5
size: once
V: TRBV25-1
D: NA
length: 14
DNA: TGTGCCAGCACAGGGGTCCGCGGGGGAGAGACCCAGTACTTC
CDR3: CASTGVRGGETQYF

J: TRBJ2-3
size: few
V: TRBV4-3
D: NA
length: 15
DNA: TGCGCCAGCAGCCAAGAGGCGGGGAGCACAGATACGCAGTATTTT
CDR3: CASSQEAGSTDTQYF

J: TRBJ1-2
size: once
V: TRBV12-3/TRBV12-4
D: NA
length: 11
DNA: TGTGCCAGCAGTTTGGGAGGGCGGCAGGAATTC
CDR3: CASSLGGRQEF

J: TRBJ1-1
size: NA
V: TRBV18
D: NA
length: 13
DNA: TGTGCCAGCTCACCCAATTGGGGCACTGAAGCTTTCTTT
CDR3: CASSPNWGTEAFF

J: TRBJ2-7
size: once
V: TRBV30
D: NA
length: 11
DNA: TGTGCGGGCGGTGCCTCCTACGAGCAGTACTTC
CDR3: CAGGASYEQYF

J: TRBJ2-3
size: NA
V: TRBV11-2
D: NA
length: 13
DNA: TGTGCCAGCAGCTTAGATCGGCTTGATACGCAGTATTTT
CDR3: CASSLDRLDTQYF

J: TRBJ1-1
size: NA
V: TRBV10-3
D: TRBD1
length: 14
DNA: TGTGCCATCAGAATACAGGGGGCGGGTGCTGAAGCTTTCTTT
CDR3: CAIRIQGAGAEAFF

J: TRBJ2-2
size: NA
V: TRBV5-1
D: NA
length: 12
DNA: TGCGCCATACTTATAGCAGCCGGGGAGCTGTTTTTT
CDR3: CAILIAAGELFF

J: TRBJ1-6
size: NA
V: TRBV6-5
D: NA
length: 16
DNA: TGTGCCAGCAGTTCGGAGCAGCAGGGACAACCCTCGGCCCTCCACTTT
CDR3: CASSSEQQGQPSALHF

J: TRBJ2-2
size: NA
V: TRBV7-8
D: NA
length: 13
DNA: TGTGCCAGCAGCTACGGAACCCACGGGGAGCTGTTTTTT
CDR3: CASSYGTHGELFF

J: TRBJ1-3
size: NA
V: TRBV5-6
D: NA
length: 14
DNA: TGTGCCAGCACCAGTGTCAGCTCTGGAAACACCATATATTTT
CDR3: CASTSVSSGNTIYF

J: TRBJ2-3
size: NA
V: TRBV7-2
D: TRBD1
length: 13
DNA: TGTGCCAGCAGCTTAAATAGGGGACAGCTGCAGTATTTT
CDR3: CASSLNRGQLQYF

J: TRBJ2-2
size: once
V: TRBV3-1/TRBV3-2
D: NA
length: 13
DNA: TGTGCCAGCAGCCAAGTGGCAGCCGGGGAGCTGTTTTTT
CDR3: CASSQVAAGELFF

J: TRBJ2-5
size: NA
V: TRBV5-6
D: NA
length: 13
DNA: TGTGCCAGCAGCCGTATGGGGGAGGAGACCCAGTACTTC
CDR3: CASSRMGEETQYF

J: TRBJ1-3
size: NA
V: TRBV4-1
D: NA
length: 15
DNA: TGCGCCAGCAGCCGCCTACAGGGCTCTGGAAACACCATATATTTT
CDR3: CASSRLQGSGNTIYF

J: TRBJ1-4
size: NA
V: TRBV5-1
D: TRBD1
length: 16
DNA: TGCGCCAGCAGCAGCGGACAGGGAGCAACTAATGAAAAACTGTTTTTT
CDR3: CASSSGQGATNEKLFF

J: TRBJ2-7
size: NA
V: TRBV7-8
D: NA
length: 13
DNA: TGTGCCAGCAGCCGTCGCACCTCCTACGAGCAGTACTTC
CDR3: CASSRRTSYEQYF

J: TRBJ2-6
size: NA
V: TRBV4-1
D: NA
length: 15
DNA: TGCGCCAGCAGCCAGGAAAAAAACACAGGAACAGTCCTGACTTTC
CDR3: CASSQEKNTGTVLTF

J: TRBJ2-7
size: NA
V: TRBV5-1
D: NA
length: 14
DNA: TGCGCCAGCAGCTTGGAAGGGCGGTGGGACGAGCAGTACTTC
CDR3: CASSLEGRWDEQYF

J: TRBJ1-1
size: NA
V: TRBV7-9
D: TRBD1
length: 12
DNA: TGTGCCAGCAGCCCAGGGGACAGGGATGCTTTCTTT
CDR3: CASSPGDRDAFF

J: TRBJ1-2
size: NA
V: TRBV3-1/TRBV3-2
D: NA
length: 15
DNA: TGTGCCAGCAGCCAAGGTCGCAGTTCTAACTATGGCTACACCTTC
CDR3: CASSQGRSSNYGYTF

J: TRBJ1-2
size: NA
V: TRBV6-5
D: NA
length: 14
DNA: TGTGCCAGCAGTCTAATCCTAGGGGAATCTGGCTACACCTTC
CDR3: CASSLILGESGYTF

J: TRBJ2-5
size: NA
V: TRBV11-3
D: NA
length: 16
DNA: TGTGCCAGCAGCTTAGAGGTCCGGGCAGGGTCGCAGACCCAGTACTTC
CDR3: CASSLEVRAGSQTQYF

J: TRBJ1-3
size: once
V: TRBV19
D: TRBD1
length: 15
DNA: TGTGCCAGTAGGGACAGGGGGCGATCAGGAAACACCATATATTTT
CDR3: CASRDRGRSGNTIYF

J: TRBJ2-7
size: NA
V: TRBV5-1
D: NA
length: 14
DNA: TGCGCCAGCAGCTTGGTCTTTTGGGTCGGCGAGCAGTACTTC
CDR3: CASSLVFWVGEQYF